This TCR beta chain was observed in a study of graft-versus-host responses after intestinal transplantation. Here immunoSEQ multiplex PCR was the method, and the copy in TCRdb shows in-frame clones only, minus some. The sample lists about 39,000 clones, more than 85% seen once, with approximately 20% in the top ten. CDR1 MNHEY and CDR2 SMNVEV come from the germline V gene (reference sequence). V gave up 5 bases and J gave up 6 bases, with 14 bases separating them. The CDR3 is 13 residues long. Concerning this clone: The antigen is unknown.

This sequence joins TRBV27 and TRBJ2-7, with D maybe TRBD2 (5 bases). The material sequenced was unstimulated CD8+ T cells sorted from spleen or lymph node cells, taken before transplant. This sequence originates from a human donor who was the organ donor for an intestinal transplant. CDR3 loop: CASSPSLASEQYF. The CDR3 nucleotides read TGTGCCAGCAGTCCATCTCTAGCTTCCGAGCAGTACTTC.